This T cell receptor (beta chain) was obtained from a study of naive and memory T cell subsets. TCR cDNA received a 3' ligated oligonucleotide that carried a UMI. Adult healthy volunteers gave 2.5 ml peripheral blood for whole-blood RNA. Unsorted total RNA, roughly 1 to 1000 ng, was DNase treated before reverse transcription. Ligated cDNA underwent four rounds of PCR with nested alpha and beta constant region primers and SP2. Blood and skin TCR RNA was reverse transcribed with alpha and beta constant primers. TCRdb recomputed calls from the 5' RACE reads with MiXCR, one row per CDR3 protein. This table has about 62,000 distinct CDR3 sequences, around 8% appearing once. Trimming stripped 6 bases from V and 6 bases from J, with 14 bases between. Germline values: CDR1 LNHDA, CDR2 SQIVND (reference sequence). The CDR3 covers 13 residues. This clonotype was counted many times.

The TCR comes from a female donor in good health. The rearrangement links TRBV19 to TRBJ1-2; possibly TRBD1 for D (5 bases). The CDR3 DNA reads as TGTGCCAGTAGGGATGGGGGACGCGATGGCTACACCTTC. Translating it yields CASRDGGRDGYTF.